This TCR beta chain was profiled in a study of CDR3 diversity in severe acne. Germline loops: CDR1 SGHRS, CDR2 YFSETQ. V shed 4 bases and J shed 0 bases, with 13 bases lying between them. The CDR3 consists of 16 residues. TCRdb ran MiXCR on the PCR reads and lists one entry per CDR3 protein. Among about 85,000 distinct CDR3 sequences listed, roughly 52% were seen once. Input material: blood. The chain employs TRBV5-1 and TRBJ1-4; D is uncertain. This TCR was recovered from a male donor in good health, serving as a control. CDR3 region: CASSPGGTSTNEKLFF. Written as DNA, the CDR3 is TGCGCCAGCAGCCCGGGCGGCACCTCAACTAATGAAAAACTGTTTTTT.